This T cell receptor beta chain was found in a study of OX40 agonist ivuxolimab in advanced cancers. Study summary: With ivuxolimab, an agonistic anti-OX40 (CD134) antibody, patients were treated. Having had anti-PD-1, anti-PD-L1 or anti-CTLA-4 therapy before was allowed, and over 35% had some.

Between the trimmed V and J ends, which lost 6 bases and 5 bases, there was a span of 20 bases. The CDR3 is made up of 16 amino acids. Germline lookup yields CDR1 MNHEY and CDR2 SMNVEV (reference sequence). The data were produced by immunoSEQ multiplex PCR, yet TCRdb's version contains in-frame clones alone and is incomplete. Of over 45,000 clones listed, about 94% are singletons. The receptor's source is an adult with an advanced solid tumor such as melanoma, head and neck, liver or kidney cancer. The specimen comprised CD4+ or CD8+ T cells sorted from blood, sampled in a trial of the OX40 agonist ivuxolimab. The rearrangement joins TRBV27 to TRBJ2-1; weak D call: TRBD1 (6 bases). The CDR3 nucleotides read TGTGCCAGCAGATTGCCCAGGGGCCTCAACAACAATGAGCAGTTCTTC. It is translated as CASRLPRGLNNNEQFF.